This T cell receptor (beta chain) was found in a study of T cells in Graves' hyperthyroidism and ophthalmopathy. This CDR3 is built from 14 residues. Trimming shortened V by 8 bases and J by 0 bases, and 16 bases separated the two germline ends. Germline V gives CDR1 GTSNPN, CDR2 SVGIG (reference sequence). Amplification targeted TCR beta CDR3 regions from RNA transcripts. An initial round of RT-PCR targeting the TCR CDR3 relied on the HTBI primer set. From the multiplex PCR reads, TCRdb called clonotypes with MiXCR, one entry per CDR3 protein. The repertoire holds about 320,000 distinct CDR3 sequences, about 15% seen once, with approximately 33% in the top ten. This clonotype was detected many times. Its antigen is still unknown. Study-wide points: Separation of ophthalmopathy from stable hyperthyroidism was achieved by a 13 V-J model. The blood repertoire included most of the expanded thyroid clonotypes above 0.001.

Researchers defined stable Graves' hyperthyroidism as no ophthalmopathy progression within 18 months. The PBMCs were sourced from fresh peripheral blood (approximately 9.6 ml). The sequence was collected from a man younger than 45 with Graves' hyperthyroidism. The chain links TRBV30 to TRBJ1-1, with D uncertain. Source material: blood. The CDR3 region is CAGGGGTLNTEAFF. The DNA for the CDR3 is TGTGCCGGTGGAGGAGGTACCCTGAACACTGAAGCTTTCTTT. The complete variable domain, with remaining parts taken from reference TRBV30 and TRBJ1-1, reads SQTIHQWPATLVQPVGSPLSLECTVEGTSNPNLYWYRQAAGRGLQLLFYSVGIGQISSEVPQNLSASRPQDRQFILSSKKLLLSDSGFYLCAGGGGTLNTEAFFGQGTRLTVV.